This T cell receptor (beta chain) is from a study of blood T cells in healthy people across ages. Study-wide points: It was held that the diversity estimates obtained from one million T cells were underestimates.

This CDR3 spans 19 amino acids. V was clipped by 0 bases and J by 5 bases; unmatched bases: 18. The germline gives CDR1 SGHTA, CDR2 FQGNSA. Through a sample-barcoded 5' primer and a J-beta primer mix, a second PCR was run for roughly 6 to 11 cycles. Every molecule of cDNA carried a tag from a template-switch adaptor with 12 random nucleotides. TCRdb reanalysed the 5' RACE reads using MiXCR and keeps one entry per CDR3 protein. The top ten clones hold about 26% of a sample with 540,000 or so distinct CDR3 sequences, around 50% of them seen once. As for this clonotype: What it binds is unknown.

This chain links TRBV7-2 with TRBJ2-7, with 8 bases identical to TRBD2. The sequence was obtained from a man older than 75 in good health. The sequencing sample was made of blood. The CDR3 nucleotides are TGTGCCAGCAGCTTAGCGCGGGCTAGCGGGTCTCCTCTGCTTGACGAGCAGTACTTC. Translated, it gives CASSLARASGSPLLDEQYF.